The rows below give T cell receptor beta chains drawn from one sample of a study of OX40 agonist ivuxolimab in advanced cancers. The repertoire was sequenced with immunoSEQ multiplex PCR; TCRdb's copy has only in-frame clones and lacks some. The sample consists of just under 75,000 clones, 90% to 95% of them appearing once. The sequencing used CD4+ or CD8+ T cells sorted from blood, collected in a trial of the OX40 agonist ivuxolimab. The source is an adult with an advanced solid tumor such as melanoma, head and neck, liver or kidney cancer. Each CDR3 is given with its conserved first and last residue. D genes are given only for firm matches. The size field is filled for only some rows; it gives once, few, many or a size class.

abundance,d_gene,j_gene,v_gene,CDR3nt,CDR3aa
once,.,TRBJ2-7,TRBV5-1,TGCGCCAGCAGCTCGGGACTTCCAATCTCCTACGAGCAGTACTTC,CASSSGLPISYEQYF
.,.,TRBJ2-7,TRBV6-6,TGTGCCAGCAGAAATGGCGGGACGCTTCACGAGCAGTACTTC,CASRNGGTLHEQYF
.,.,TRBJ1-2,TRBV13,TGTGCCAGCAGCTTACCGGCGGGGGCGGAAGGCTACACCTTC,CASSLPAGAEGYTF
.,.,TRBJ2-7,TRBV14,TGTGCCAGCAGCCAACGGCGGGACCGCAGGGGCGAGCAGTACTTC,CASSQRRDRRGEQYF
.,.,TRBJ2-7,TRBV23-1,TGCGCCAGCAGGACAGCTCCTAACTACGAGCAGTACTTC,CASRTAPNYEQYF
.,.,TRBJ1-2,TRBV5-5,TGTGCCAGCAGCTTGGACAGGGAATGGTATGGCTACACCTTC,CASSLDREWYGYTF
.,.,TRBJ2-2,TRBV7-2,TGTGCCAGCAGCTTAAAGGACATAGTCCCGGCGGGCGGGGAGCTGTTTTTT,CASSLKDIVPAGGELFF
.,.,TRBJ1-4,TRBV5-1,TGCGCCAGCAGCTTGGTTTTCGACAGCGGGAAACTGTTTTTT,CASSLVFDSGKLFF
.,.,TRBJ2-1,TRBV9,TGTGCCAGCAGCGTAGCCGTATTTGAGGCGGGACGGGGCAATGAGCAGTTCTTC,CASSVAVFEAGRGNEQFF
once,.,TRBJ1-1,TRBV5-5,TGTGCCAGCAGCTTGTCGCCGGGGGGGCACACTGAAGCTTTCTTT,CASSLSPGGHTEAFF
.,.,TRBJ2-5,TRBV18,TGTGCCAGCTCACAACAAGAGACCCAGTACTTC,CASSQQETQYF
.,TRBD2,TRBJ2-7,TRBV19,TGTGCCAGTAGTATAGAGGGTGGGACTAGCGGAATCGTTTGCATATACGAGCAGTACTTC,CASSIEGGTSGIVCIYEQYF
once,.,TRBJ1-2,TRBV5-8,TGTGCCAGCAGTTTGACTCGGAACTATGGCTACACCTTC,CASSLTRNYGYTF
.,.,TRBJ1-2,TRBV10-3,TGTGCCATCAGTGAGAGGGGGTCGGACTATGGCTACACCTTC,CAISERGSDYGYTF
once,TRBD1,TRBJ1-1,TRBV25-1,TGTGCCAGCTCTGGGACAGGGGGCTTGAACACTGAAGCTTTCTTT,CASSGTGGLNTEAFF